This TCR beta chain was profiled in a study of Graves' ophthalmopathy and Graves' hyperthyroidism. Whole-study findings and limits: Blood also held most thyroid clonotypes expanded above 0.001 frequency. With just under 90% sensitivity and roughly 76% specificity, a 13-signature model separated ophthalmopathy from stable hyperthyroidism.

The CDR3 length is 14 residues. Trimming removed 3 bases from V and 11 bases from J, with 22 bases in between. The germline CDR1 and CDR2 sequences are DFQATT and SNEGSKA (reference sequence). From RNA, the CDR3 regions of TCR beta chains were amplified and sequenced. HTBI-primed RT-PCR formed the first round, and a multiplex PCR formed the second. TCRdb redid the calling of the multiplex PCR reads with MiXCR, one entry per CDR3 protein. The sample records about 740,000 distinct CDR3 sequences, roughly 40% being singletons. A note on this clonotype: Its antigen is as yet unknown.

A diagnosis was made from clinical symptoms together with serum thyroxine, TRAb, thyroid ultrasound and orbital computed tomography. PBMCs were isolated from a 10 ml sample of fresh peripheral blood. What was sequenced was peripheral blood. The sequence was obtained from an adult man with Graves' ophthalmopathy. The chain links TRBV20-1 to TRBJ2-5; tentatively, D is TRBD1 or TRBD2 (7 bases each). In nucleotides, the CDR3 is TGCAGTGCTAGCAGGGGAGGGGGCACAGATACGCAGTACTTC. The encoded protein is CSASRGGGTDTQYF.